This T cell receptor beta chain was profiled in a study of beta chain features in type 1 diabetes. General study results and limits: For Type 1 diabetes patients, all four CD4+ subsets carried TCRB CDR3s that were moderately but significantly shorter. Whether TCRB rearrangement is influenced by HLA type went unresolved here. More deletions and fewer insertions at VDJ junctions were found in patients with type 1 diabetes.

Isolated RNA was reverse transcribed in full, so expressed TCRB transcripts were sequenced. Sequenced by immunoSEQ multiplex PCR; TCRdb stores in-frame clones only, minus some. The data show roughly 700,000 clones, around 15% seen once. Sorted cells reached over 95% purity in every population. In regard to this clone: Its cognate antigen is unknown.

CDR1 MNHEY and CDR2 SMNVEV come from the germline V gene (reference sequence). The length of the CDR3 is 14 residues. Trimming took off 2 bases at V and 6 bases at J, with 13 bases between the two ends. The rearrangement links TRBV27 to TRBJ1-2; a possible D gene is TRBD1 (5 bases). Sequenced input: naive CD4+ T cells from blood. The source of this sequence is a man in his late teens or twenties with type 1 diabetes. The CDR3 DNA follows: TGTGCCAGCAGTTTAGGGCAGGGAATAGATGGCTACACCTTC. Protein product: CASSLGQGIDGYTF.